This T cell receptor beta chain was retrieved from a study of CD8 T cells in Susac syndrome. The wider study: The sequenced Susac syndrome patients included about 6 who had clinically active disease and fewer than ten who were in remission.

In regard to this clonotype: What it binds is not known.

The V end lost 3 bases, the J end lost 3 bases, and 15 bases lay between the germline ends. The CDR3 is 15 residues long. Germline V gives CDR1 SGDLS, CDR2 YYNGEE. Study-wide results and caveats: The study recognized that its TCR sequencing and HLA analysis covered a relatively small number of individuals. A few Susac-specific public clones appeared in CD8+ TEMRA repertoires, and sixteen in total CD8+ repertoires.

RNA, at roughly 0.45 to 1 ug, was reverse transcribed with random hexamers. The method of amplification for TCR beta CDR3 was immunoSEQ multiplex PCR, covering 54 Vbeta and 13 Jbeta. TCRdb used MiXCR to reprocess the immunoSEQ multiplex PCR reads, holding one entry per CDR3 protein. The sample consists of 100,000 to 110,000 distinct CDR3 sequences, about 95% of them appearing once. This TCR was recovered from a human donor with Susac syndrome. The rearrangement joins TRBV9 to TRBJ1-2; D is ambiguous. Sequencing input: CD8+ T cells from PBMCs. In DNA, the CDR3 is TGTGCCAGCAGCGGACGGACGGAGCTATACTATGGCTACACCTTC. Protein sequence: CASSGRTELYYGYTF.